This T cell receptor beta chain was recovered during a study of cytomegalovirus exposure and HLA in healthy donors (dated 2017 in TCRdb). For the wider study: An earlier analysis of approximately 640 of the donors reported 250 to 300 Gb of sequence data and roughly 110 million unique TCR beta sequences from some 180 million T cells. HLA typing covered class I and class II loci at four-digit resolution. The study was designed to test whether signatures of past pathogen exposure could be identified by cataloging public T cell receptors. Every repertoire in the discovery cohort had been generated on one and the same sequencing platform. Besides the first cohort of 666 subjects, a separate validation cohort made up of over 100 different subjects was used. Among 350 to 400 genotyped donors of the cohort, an average of approximately 240,000 unique TCR beta nucleotide sequences were sequenced per donor, around 20% of them non-productive. In an earlier analysis of over 550 of the donors, high-throughput TCR beta sequencing was used to judge whether each TCR beta V gene segment behaved as functional or pseudogenic. An early release that covered roughly 600 HLA-typed donors contained about 290 gigabases of sequencing data and some 87 million unique TCR sequences. Typing coverage differed by locus: A, B, C, DRB1 and DQB1 were typed in roughly 629-640 donors, DQA1 in approximately 520, DPA1 in around 580, and DPB1 in roughly 470. A later analysis re-examined previously published TCR beta repertoires from over 500 donors and added high-resolution HLA genotyping to investigate patterns of TCR occurrence. In the later analysis, no new phenotypic data were used to find candidate immune exposures; instead, reliance was placed on TCR beta sequences and their occurrence across donors. Donor age, sex, ethnicity and CMV serostatus were collected together with the repertoire data. The genetic ancestry cluster associated with self-reported Caucasian donors included around four fifths of the roughly 400 genotyped donors. To predict cytomegalovirus infection status, the study combined high-throughput TCR immunosequencing, statistical association of individual TCRs with disease status, and machine learning. Four or five DR-DQ haplotypes were handled as single units for association and clustering, since linkage in the cohort was strong. The T cell repertoires of about 700 subjects were profiled by immunosequencing and related to cytomegalovirus serostatus. In a later genetic analysis, genome-wide SNP genotypes for about three fifths of the roughly 670 donors were used, and that subset was treated as a discovery cohort.

At least ten counts were recorded for this clone. No cognate antigen has been identified for it. Base qualities are not at hand, and no much larger clone is one base apart. Study-level results and caveats: Three of the identified cytomegalovirus-associated TCR beta chains were confirmed in vitro to be specific for cytomegalovirus antigens. In a later analysis, TCR association rates were found to vary across HLA loci, with the most associated TCRs seen for DRB1 alleles and the fewest for HLA-C alleles. The presence/absence analyses assumed that sequencing depth was roughly uniform across donors, and that assumption may not be true. Immune exposure information for the cohort was limited to CMV serostatus. According to the authors, the approach could potentially be generalized to other disease states and immunological phenotypes. Most CMV-associated TCR beta chains appeared to be HLA-restricted in a later analysis, and the HLA associations seemed to be driven largely by CMV exposure. A further reported finding was that TCR beta sequences accurately predicted the HLA-A and HLA-B alleles for most subjects in the first cohort. In this cohort, only TCR beta chains were sequenced, and detectable features were limited by the absence of alpha or paired-chain data. The earlier analysis of 587 of the donors excluded some 16 rarely observed V segments, including chromosome 9 orphons, because counts were too low. A later genetic analysis associated a missense DCLRE1C variant with V-gene and J-gene trimming of TCR beta chains, and an independent cohort replicated the association. A later genetic analysis reported fewer N-insertions in productive TCRs among donors in an Asian-associated ancestry cluster than the roughly 670-donor mean. Linkage disequilibrium might explain the correlated functional status among segregating V segments, but an unknown experimental factor could not be ruled out. An earlier analysis of approximately 540 of the donors showed that most TCR beta V segments appeared in productive rearrangements either about 90% or about 30% of the time, which broadly matched IMGT annotations. When HLA alleles, especially DR and DQ, strongly co-occurred, attributing TCR associations to individual alleles was difficult. A later analysis reported that several top co-occurrence clusters appeared linked to parvovirus B19, influenza, CMV and Epstein-Barr virus. Across donors, most TCR sequences were observed very rarely, whereas some public TCRs were present in many individuals. Cytomegalovirus status was reported to be diagnosed by the classifier with high specificity and sensitivity in both the original and validation cohorts. The study gave a list of roughly 150 TCR beta chains associated with cytomegalovirus. Because HLA typing was unavailable for some donors at each locus, only the typed subset was used in association tests. In a later analysis, more than 15,000 TCR beta sequences were associated with specific HLA alleles at a false discovery rate of 0.05. Because the 87-base-pair reads could not distinguish some IMGT-functional V segments, including TRBV6-2 and TRBV6-3, those segments were excluded. In a later analysis, HLA-associated TCR beta chains showed more clonal expansion and lower generation probabilities than non-associated chains that were equally common. The sequencing pipeline was judged likely to have produced a cluster of highly shared sequence variants as a technical artifact.

The CDR3 has 15 amino acids, counting the end cysteine and phenylalanine. The CDR3 DNA has 45 bases and is translated from base 1. Sequences KGHSH (CDR1) and LQKENI (CDR2) are obtained from the germline V gene. Trimming takes 3 bases from V and 0 bases from J, and the germline ends sit 8 bases apart. The method behind the library was the immunoSEQ multiplex PCR assay. A mixture of 60 forward primers for TCR Vbeta segments and 13 reverse primers for TCR Jbeta segments was used in the multiplex PCR. Amplification of the CDR3 region of rearranged TCR beta genes was performed with a multiplex PCR assay on genomic DNA. The amplified TCR beta libraries were sequenced on the Illumina HiSeq System as 87-base-pair reads. On the study's bioinformatics: A later analysis tallied tens of millions of unique TCR beta chains across the approximately 670 repertoires, and approximately 11 million of those chains were shared by two or more donors. Raw reads were error-corrected and collapsed into unique sequences with a nearest-neighbor algorithm that merged closely related sequences to remove PCR and sequencing errors. V, D and J gene segments were assigned by aligning CDR3 sequences to IMGT reference sequences. Each retained sequence needed at least a six-nucleotide match to both a V gene segment and a J gene segment. Rearrangements were called productive when the CDR3 lacked stop codons and stayed in frame with V and J; all others were non-productive. CDR3 was defined by IMGT convention, running from the second conserved V-encoded cysteine to the conserved J-encoded phenylalanine. Sequences without an unambiguous match to a single V gene segment were excluded from the earlier analysis of approximately 560 of the donors. An earlier analysis of almost 600 of the donors classified V segments as functional when productive rearrangements were above 56.7% and as segregating when the standard deviation between donors was above 5%. To diagnose cytomegalovirus status from the catalog of TCR beta chain sequences, a statistical classification framework was built. V and J gene assignment, in a later analysis, came from comparing TCR nucleotide sequences with IMGT/GENE-DB human TR gene sequences. Using the TCRdist pipeline, a later analysis assigned CDR3 sequences along with most-parsimonious VDJ recombination scenarios. In a later analysis, each TCR beta chain was defined by its CDR3 amino acid sequence together with its V-gene family, and reads lacking a unique V-gene family were excluded. A later analysis removed 600 or so highly shared, low-generation-probability nucleotide sequences to deal with suspected cross-contamination and a sequencing artifact. For each public chain, a later analysis derived a clonal expansion index from normalized ranks of inferred template counts within each repertoire. A later analysis computed generation probabilities with a VDJ recombination model fitted to out-of-frame rearrangements, and checked the results against IGoR. In a later analysis, TCR-TCR, TCR-HLA and TCR-CMV co-occurrence was scored with hypergeometric tests, and a repertoire-size bias correction was applied to TCR pairs. A later analysis estimated false discovery rates by permuting HLA or CMV assignments 20 times. In a later analysis, co-occurring TCRs were grouped using DBSCAN, and TCRdist sequence similarity was added for clustering within HLA-allele-positive subsets. Co-occurrence clustering excluded repertoires with fewer than 30,000 or more than 120,000 public chains, plus five with anomalous nucleotide sharing. TCRdb mirrors the immuneACCESS table, restricted to in-frame sequences. Some clones are absent from its copies; in checked studies, under half trace to an unresolved V gene, and the reason for the others is unknown. V and J calls and clone size follow that table, whereas D and trimming were derived from the DNA. The sample table contains approximately 110,000 clones; only one count was recorded for 79% of them. The ten largest clones take up under 3% of the sample.

The cohort was made up of roughly 670 healthy bone marrow donors. Cohort members were all nominally healthy when sampled, although unrecorded immune exposures were likely present. The donor tested CMV seropositive and was one of the 289 seropositive cohort members. Every donor gave a peripheral blood sample, and the peripheral blood mononuclear cells from that sample were used for TCR beta sequencing. The Qiagen DNeasy Blood Extraction Kit was used to extract genomic DNA from the blood cell samples. Sequenced sample: PBMCs. The rearranged chain carries TRBV18 and TRBJ1-4; the D gene identity is not certain. The clonotype was recovered from a woman between 18 and 29 years old in good health and CMV-seropositive. The CDR3 in this case is CASSPSSATNEKLFF. In nucleotide form, the sequence is TGTGCCAGCTCACCTTCGTCCGCAACTAATGAAAAACTGTTTTTT.